The 30 T cell receptor beta chains reported below all come from one sample, sequenced in a study of cytomegalovirus exposure and HLA in healthy donors. Both 60 Vbeta primers and 13 Jbeta primers went into the PCR. Produced via immunoSEQ multiplex PCR; TCRdb's table is partial and in-frame only. This sample has approximately 190,000 clones, with about four fifths found just once. Sequenced sample: PBMCs. These receptor sequences come from a woman aged 30 to 39 in good health and CMV-seropositive.

The chain recombines TRBV10-3 with TRBJ2-7; D is ambiguous. V lost 3 bases and J 1 base, leaving 4 bases between the germline ends. The CDR3 runs 12 residues. Germline CDR1 ENHRY, CDR2 SYGVKD. The CDR3 protein is CAISDRSYEQYF. CDR3 sequence (DNA): TGTGCCATCAGTGACAGGTCCTACGAGCAGTACTTC.

The chain joins TRBV19 to TRBJ2-2; tentatively, D is TRBD2 (5 bases). CDR3 size: 15 residues. V gave up 3 bases and J gave up 1 base, with 9 bases separating them. CDR1 and CDR2 (germline): LNHDA, SQIVND (reference sequence). CDR3 coding DNA: TGTGCCAGTAGTATTACGGCGGGGAACACCGGGGAGCTGTTTTTT. Its protein is CASSITAGNTGELFF.

In its sample, this clone was seen once. V gene TRBV25-1 combines with J gene TRBJ2-1, with D unclear. CDR1 MGHDK and CDR2 SYGVNS come from the germline V gene. CDR3 length: 12 residues. Trimming took off 7 bases at V and 6 bases at J, with 10 bases between the two ends. CDR3 loop: CASMRASNEQFF. CDR3 nucleotide sequence: TGTGCCAGCATGAGAGCGAGCAATGAGCAGTTCTTC.

The chain couples TRBV9 to TRBJ1-1, with D tentatively TRBD1 (6 bases). V lost 3 bases and J lost 0, with 9 bases in between. CDR3 length equals 14 residues. Germline CDR1 is SGDLS and CDR2 is YYNGEE. The CDR3 coding sequence is TGTGCCAGCAGCGAGGGGGTTTTGAACACTGAAGCTTTCTTT. Amino acids: CASSEGVLNTEAFF.

V usage is TRBV7-3 and J usage is TRBJ2-3; tentative D call: TRBD2 (6 bases). This CDR3 has 16 amino acids. Trimming pared 3 bases from V and 4 bases from J, leaving 17 bases between. Germline assignment: CDR1 SGHTA and CDR2 FQGTGA. CDR3 protein: CASSLGTLGLADTQYF. DNA of the CDR3: TGTGCCAGCAGCTTGGGGACTTTAGGGCTGGCAGATACGCAGTATTTT.

The genes are TRBV27 and TRBJ2-7, with 9 bases matching TRBD2. V gave up 0 bases and J gave up 4 bases; unmatched junction bases: 7. The CDR3 totals 16 residues. CDR1 and CDR2 from the germline V gene are MNHEY and SMNVEV (reference sequence). In nucleotides, the CDR3 is TGTGCCAGCAGTTTATCGATTGCGGGGGGGCAGTACGAGCAGTACTTC. Translating gives CASSLSIAGGQYEQYF.

The chain has TRBV7-2 and TRBJ2-7, with D possibly TRBD1 on 6 matching bases. V lost 4 bases to trimming and J lost 3 bases, with 13 bases between them. Germline CDR1 and CDR2: SGHTA and FQGNSA. The CDR3 has 14 amino acids. CDR3 protein: CASSYGTLGYEQYF. CDR3 sequence (DNA): TGTGCCAGCAGCTACGGGACATTAGGCTACGAGCAGTACTTC.

This chain uses TRBV4-1 with TRBJ1-3; 8 bases agree with TRBD1. Per germline, CDR1 MGHRA and CDR2 YSYEKL. CDR3 length equals 15 residues. V gave up 4 bases and J gave up 1 base; unmatched junction bases: 3. The CDR3 nucleotides read TGCGCCAGCAGCCCGCAGGGGGCTTCTGGAAACACCATATATTTT. Its translation: CASSPQGASGNTIYF.

The chain combines TRBV5-1 with TRBJ2-5, with TRBD2 as a possible D gene (5 bases). This CDR3 comprises 14 residues. Germline-derived CDR1 and CDR2 are SGHRS and YFSETQ. The V gene lost 0 bases and the J gene lost 11 bases, with 17 bases spanning the gap. The CDR3 DNA sequence: TGCGCCAGCAGCTTGGCTAACAATATGAGGGAGCAGTACTTC. Encoded protein: CASSLANNMREQYF.

CDR3: CASSSDIGSYNEQFF. DNA for the CDR3: TGTGCCAGCAGCTCGGACATCGGCTCCTACAATGAGCAGTTCTTC. The chain combines TRBV5-8 with TRBJ2-1; a possible D gene is TRBD1 (5 bases). The CDR3 totals 15 residues. Germline-derived CDR1 and CDR2 are SGHTS and YDEGEE. The ends were cut back, 3 bases at V and 0 bases at J, with 10 bases in the middle.

The chain uses TRBV6-4 and TRBJ2-2; TRBD1 matches at 12 bases. The CDR3 is made up of 15 amino acids. Trimming removed 6 bases from V and 4 bases from J; junction bases left unmatched: 3. The germline CDR1 and CDR2 sequences are MRHNA and SNTAGT. The CDR3 here is CASSGDRGPTGELFF. In DNA, the CDR3 is TGTGCCAGCAGCGGGGACAGGGGGCCCACCGGGGAGCTGTTTTTT.

This clone was observed a few times. The rearrangement uses TRBV4-3 and TRBJ1-2; no definite D call. The CDR3 loop spans 14 amino acids. The germline V gene encodes CDR1 LGHNA and CDR2 YSLEER. The V gene lost 0 bases and the J gene lost 5 bases, with 10 bases spanning the gap. The DNA for the CDR3 is TGCGCCAGCAGCCAAGATGCAGGCCCTTATGGCTACACCTTC. It specifies CASSQDAGPYGYTF.

J is TRBJ2-5 and V is TRBV10-1, with a weak D call TRBD1 (5 bases). The DNA end is more similar to TRBJ2-7, so the J call may be wrong. CDR1 WNHNN and CDR2 SYGVQD come from the germline V gene (reference sequence). This CDR3 is 13 amino acids long. CDR3 DNA sequence: TGCGCCAGCAGTGAGTCGATGGGGCGCGAGCAGTACTTC. Translation gives CASSESMGREQYF.

V gene TRBV5-1 combines with J gene TRBJ2-4, with a weak D call TRBD1 (6 bases). The CDR3 has 15 amino acids. Per germline, CDR1 SGHRS and CDR2 YFSETQ. V was pared by 6 bases and J by 8 bases, with 21 bases between. The DNA of the CDR3 is TGCGCCAGCACTTCCTATCAGGGGTCCGGAGACATTCAGTACTTC. Translated: CASTSYQGSGDIQYF.

The V and J genes are TRBV19 and TRBJ2-3; D possibly corresponds to TRBD2 (5 bases). The CDR3 is 15 amino acids. Germline CDR1 is LNHDA and CDR2 is SQIVND (reference sequence). V was cut by 6 bases and J by 0 bases, with 13 bases left in between. CDR3 in amino acids: CASRSGGLSTDTQYF. The DNA of the CDR3 is TGTGCCAGTAGGAGCGGCGGACTTAGCACAGATACGCAGTATTTT.

Regarding this clone: Other DNA sequences in the same sample also yield this CDR3. The CDR3 DNA sequence: TGTGCCAGCAGCTTACGGGGCTACGAGCAGTACTTC. It translates to CASSLRGYEQYF. This chain connects TRBV7-9 to TRBJ2-7, with a possible D match to TRBD2 (5 bases). Looked up from germline, CDR1 is SEHNR and CDR2 is FQNEAQ (reference sequence). V lost 2 bases to trimming and J lost 3 bases, with 5 bases between them. The CDR3 has 12 amino acids. Full variable domain (missing parts from reference TRBV7-9 and TRBJ2-7): DTGVSQNPRHKITKRGQNVTFRCDPISEHNRLYWYRQTLGQGPEFLTYFQNEAQLEKSRLLSDRFSAERPKGSFSTLEIQRTEQGDSAMYLCASSLRGYEQYFGPGTRLTVT.

V gene TRBV23-1 combines with J gene TRBJ1-1; possible D gene TRBD1, 6 bases. TRBV23-1 is reported as an ORF; its role is uncertain. V was trimmed by 2 bases and J by 0 bases, leaving 10 bases between them. The CDR3 is 15 residues long. CDR3 protein: CASSQTGRLNTEAFF. In DNA form, the CDR3 reads TGCGCCAGCAGTCAAACAGGGAGACTGAACACTGAAGCTTTCTTT.

For this clone: A junction end diverges from the germline sequence, so it may reflect a read error. This sequence joins TRBV13 and TRBJ2-1, with TRBD1 identical over 8 bases. Germline V gives CDR1 PRHDT, CDR2 FYEKMQ (reference sequence). The CDR3 is 16 amino acids. The CDR3 sequence is CASSSSPGQEYNEQFF. The DNA for the CDR3 is TGTGCCAGCAGCTCGTCCCCGGGACAGGAATACAATGAGCAATTCTTC.

The J gene is TRBJ2-7, the V gene TRBV6-1; 12 bases map to TRBD1. The V gene's germline CDR1 is MNHNS and CDR2 SASEGT. V trimming: 5 bases; J trimming: 4 bases; junction bases outside the gene matches: 6. The CDR3 runs to 15 residues. CDR3 loop: CASSREGQGAYEQYF. The CDR3 DNA reads as TGTGCCAGCAGTCGAGAGGGACAGGGGGCGTACGAGCAGTACTTC.

J is TRBJ1-5 and V is TRBV5-1, with D perhaps matching TRBD1 (5 bases). The CDR3 consists of 16 residues. V dropped 0 bases and J dropped 7 bases, with 17 bases sitting between them. Germline V lookup: CDR1 SGHRS, CDR2 YFSETQ. CDR3 protein: CASSLGVAGPFQPQHF. CDR3 DNA sequence: TGCGCCAGCAGCTTGGGAGTGGCAGGGCCCTTCCAGCCCCAGCATTTT.

This rearrangement joins TRBV10-1 to TRBJ1-1; TRBD1 matches at 8 bases. The CDR3 extends over 16 amino acids. The germline CDR1 and CDR2 sequences are WNHNN and SYGVQD (reference sequence). The V gene end was trimmed by 0 bases and the J gene end by 6 bases; junction bases not matched to a gene: 9. This CDR3 is CASSESRQGLAAEAFF. The CDR3 DNA reads TGCGCCAGCAGTGAGTCCCGACAGGGGTTGGCGGCTGAAGCTTTCTTT.

The V call is TRBV11-2, the J call TRBJ1-3, with D uncertain. This CDR3 is 16 amino acids long. Germline CDR1 reads SGHAT; CDR2 reads FQNNGV. V shed 1 base and J shed 4 bases, with 14 bases lying between them. DNA of the CDR3: TGTGCCAGCAGCTTAGTTCTATCTTGGTCCGGAAACACCATATATTTT. Amino acid sequence: CASSLVLSWSGNTIYF.

This clone has a handful of counts. The rearrangement joins TRBV4-1 to TRBJ2-6; 7 nucleotides match TRBD1. Germline CDR1 and CDR2: MGHRA and YSYEKL. The CDR3 has 15 residues. V trimming: 6 bases; J trimming: 2 bases; junction bases outside the gene matches: 4. CDR3 in DNA: TGCGCCAGCAGTCACGGGACAGCTGGGGCCAACGTCCTGACTTTC. Residues: CASSHGTAGANVLTF.

V gene TRBV7-9 combines with J gene TRBJ2-2; perhaps TRBD1 as D (5 bases). The length of the CDR3 is 18 residues. Germline V gene data show CDR1 as SEHNR and CDR2 as FQNEAQ (reference sequence). Trimming removed 5 bases at V and 4 bases at J, with 23 bases between. For the CDR3, the DNA is TGTGCCAGCAGCCCGACCTTGGGCAGGGCGTGGGTCACCGGGGAGCTGTTTTTT. Its translation: CASSPTLGRAWVTGELFF.

The J gene is TRBJ2-7, the V gene TRBV6-5; 7 nucleotides match TRBD2. Trimming cost V 2 bases and J 6 bases; bases outside gene matches: 7. The CDR3 has 14 residues. Germline V gives CDR1 MNHEY, CDR2 SVGAGI. Here the CDR3 reads CASSYKPGGSEQYF. CDR3 sequence (DNA): TGTGCCAGCAGTTACAAGCCCGGCGGGAGCGAGCAGTACTTC.

The chain links TRBV6-1 to TRBJ2-5, with D hard to call. The J call may be wrong; the DNA end is better matched by TRBJ2-7. This CDR3 spans 13 amino acids. The germline gives CDR1 MNHNS, CDR2 SASEGT. The CDR3 region has the DNA TGTGCCAGCAGTGAAGCGCTTAGCCACGAGCAGTACTTC. Translating it yields CASSEALSHEQYF.

The chain carries TRBV27 and TRBJ2-5; perhaps TRBD1 as D (6 bases). The tail of the sequence fits TRBJ2-7 better, so the J call may be wrong. This CDR3 has 12 amino acids. Germline CDR1 reads MNHEY; CDR2 reads SMNVEV (reference sequence). CDR3 residues: CASADRIYEQYF. The CDR3, as DNA: TGTGCCAGCGCCGACAGGATCTACGAGCAGTACTTC.

Regarding this clone: Sequence at one end of the junction differs from germline and may be a read error. CDR3 bases: TGTGCCAGCAGAGAAGTTAGTGTGGGGGGAAGGTCACCCCTCCACTTT. Protein sequence: CASREVSVGGRSPLHF. The chain is built from TRBV6-1 and TRBJ1-6, with a possible D match to TRBD1 (5 bases). CDR3 length: 16 amino acids. Per the germline V gene, CDR1 is MNHNS and CDR2 is SASEGT.

This clone has a handful of counts. The chain uses TRBV19 and TRBJ2-1; 9 positions agree with TRBD1. The CDR3 totals 15 residues. Germline V gives CDR1 LNHDA, CDR2 SQIVND (reference sequence). Trimming cost V 5 bases and J 6 bases; bases outside gene matches: 8. Here the CDR3 reads CASSSGTGIINEQFF. CDR3 DNA sequence: TGTGCCAGTAGTTCCGGGACAGGGATAATCAATGAGCAGTTCTTC.

The gene calls are TRBV6-5 and TRBJ2-7, with D maybe TRBD2 (6 bases). The germline gives CDR1 MNHEY, CDR2 SVGAGI. The CDR3 extends over 15 amino acids. The V end was cut by 8 bases, the J end by 4 bases, with 21 bases between. CDR3 loop: CASAERRGGGYEQYF. For the CDR3, the DNA is TGTGCCAGCGCAGAAAGGCGCGGTGGGGGGTACGAGCAGTACTTC.